This record concerns one TCR beta chain sequence. Using immunoSEQ multiplex PCR, the repertoire was profiled, and TCRdb retains in-frame clones only, with some absent. The data show 150,000 or so clones, approximately 83% seen once. The data are from a study of blood T cell repertoires in COVID-19. V lost 5 bases to trimming and J lost 5 bases, with 18 bases between them. Germline lookup yields CDR1 SQVTM and CDR2 ANQGSEA. The CDR3 has 14 residues. This TCR derives from a woman at least 80 years old with acute or convalescent COVID-19. The genes are TRBV29-1 and TRBJ1-2, with a possible D match to TRBD1 (5 bases). Sequencing was done on a sample of peripheral blood. CDR3 region: CSVWQAGSLYGYTF. CDR3 coding DNA: TGCAGCGTTTGGCAGGCAGGGTCCCTATATGGCTACACCTTC. Together with reference TRBV29-1 and TRBJ1-2, the CDR3 gives the full variable domain: SAVISQKPSRDICQRGTSLTIQCQVDSQVTMMFWYRQQPGQSLTLIATANQGSEATYESGFVIDKFPISRPNLTFSTLTVSNMSPEDSSIYLCSVWQAGSLYGYTFGSGTRLTVV.